The following is a TCR beta chain sequence with its context. This specimen belongs to a study of technical replicates of blood from four donors. Data came from immunoSEQ multiplex PCR; TCRdb stores just in-frame clones and leaves some out. This table holds some 75,000 clones, 90% to 97% found once. CDR3 size: 12 residues. Trimming shortened V by 0 bases and J by 6 bases, and 9 bases separated the two germline ends. Germline lookup yields CDR1 GTSNPN and CDR2 SVGIG (reference sequence). The clonotype was recovered from a human donor in good health. The rearrangement joins TRBV30 to TRBJ2-7; no firm D call. Material for sequencing was T cells isolated from PBMCs. The CDR3 DNA reads as TGTGCCTGGAGTGTAGTGGTCGGCGAGCAGTACTTC. As protein: CAWSVVVGEQYF.